This TCR beta chain comes out of a study of blood T cells in healthy people across ages. Study results and caveats: Percentage of naive T cells showed a strong correlation with TCR beta diversity.

Primed by a sample-barcoded 5' primer and a J-beta primer mix, a second PCR proceeded for about 6 to 12 cycles. TCRdb re-analysed the 5' RACE reads in MiXCR, keeping a single row per CDR3 protein. This table has approximately 490,000 distinct CDR3 sequences, less than 25% appearing once. Germline CDR1 MDHEN, CDR2 SYDVKM. The CDR3 runs to 14 residues. V lost 7 bases, J lost 2 bases, and 11 bases lay in between. In its sample, this clonotype was seen a few times. Its target is unknown. The same specimen was also included in a second study, on T cells of mothers and their children. That work adds: Each child gave 2.5 million to 3.5 million TCR beta CDR3 reads (each mother, over 9.5 million).

The genes are TRBV28 and TRBJ1-4; no definite D call. This TCR derives from a boy aged 5-17 years in good health. The source material was blood. The CDR3 sequence is CASTNGWTNEKLFF. The CDR3 DNA is TGTGCCAGCACCAATGGTTGGACTAATGAAAAACTGTTTTTT.